The 18 T cell receptor beta chains reported below all come from one sample, sequenced in a study of blood T cell repertoires in COVID-19. Only in-frame clones appear in the TCRdb table, and some are missing; sequencing was by immunoSEQ multiplex PCR. This table holds a few hundred thousand clones, approximately 88% found once. Input material: peripheral blood. The origin of the receptors is a woman in her 30s with COVID-19, enrolled during active disease.

J is TRBJ2-5 and V is TRBV5-4; 11 bases fit TRBD1. From germline, CDR1 is SGHNT and CDR2 YYREEE (reference sequence). This CDR3 region has 16 residues. V lost 3 bases to trimming and J lost 4 bases; unmatched junction nucleotides: 8. The CDR3 nucleotides are TGTGCCAGCAGCTCGTCGGGACAGGGGGGTCGAGAGACCCAGTACTTC. This gives the protein CASSSSGQGGRETQYF.

The sample holds one count of this clone. The J gene is TRBJ1-6, the V gene TRBV4-2, with no clear D. This CDR3 contains 16 residues. The V end was cut by 4 bases, the J end by 6 bases, with 16 bases between. In germline, CDR1 is LGHNA, CDR2 YNFKEQ. The CDR3 nucleotides are TGTGCCAGCAGCCCCCTATTGGGCGATTCTAATTCACCCCTCCACTTT. Translation gives CASSPLLGDSNSPLHF.

The chain combines TRBV28 with TRBJ2-2, with D hard to call. The V and J ends lost 5 bases and 1 base respectively, with 11 bases between them. CDR1 is MDHEN, CDR2 SYDVKM, per germline. This CDR3 is built from 15 residues. The CDR3 region has the DNA TGTGCCAGCAGTCTACCGACTGAGAACACCGGGGAGCTGTTTTTT. It encodes CASSLPTENTGELFF. Supplemented by reference TRBV28 and TRBJ2-2, the full variable domain reads DVKVTQSSRYLVKRTGEKVFLECVQDMDHENMFWYRQDPGLGLRLIYFSYDVKMKEKGDIPEGYSVSREKKERFSLILESASTNQTSMYLCASSLPTENTGELFFGEGSRLTVL.

This clone was detected only a few times. The chain uses TRBV4-2 and TRBJ1-1, with 10 nucleotides matching TRBD1. Germline trimming cut 1 base from V and 5 bases from J; bases unmatched to any gene: 4. CDR1 LGHNA and CDR2 YNFKEQ come from the germline V gene. The CDR3 has 15 amino acids. The CDR3 DNA sequence: TGTGCCAGCAGCCAAGGACAGGGGGCAAGAACTGAAGCTTTCTTT. This gives the protein CASSQGQGARTEAFF.

This chain links TRBV15 with TRBJ2-6; D not certain. Germline V gene lookup returns CDR1 LNHNV and CDR2 YYDKDF (reference sequence). Trimming removed 3 bases at V and 0 bases at J, with 6 bases between. This CDR3 region has 15 residues. In DNA form, the CDR3 reads TGTGCCACCAGCAGTCCCATCTCTGGGGCCAACGTCCTGACTTTC. This encodes CATSSPISGANVLTF. The full variable domain, its missing parts supplied by reference TRBV15 and TRBJ2-6, is DAMVIQNPRYQVTQFGKPVTLSCSQTLNHNVMYWYQQKSSQAPKLLFHYYDKDFNNEADTPDNFQSRRPNTSFCFLDIRSPGLGDTAMYLCATSSPISGANVLTFGAGSRLTVL.

In its sample, this clone was seen once. The genes are TRBV5-1 and TRBJ2-3; TRBD2 might be the D (6 bases). The CDR3 is made up of 17 amino acids. V dropped 4 bases and J dropped 0 bases, with 18 bases sitting between them. Per the germline V gene, CDR1 is SGHRS and CDR2 is YFSETQ. The chain's CDR3 is CASSPFGPGTSTDTQYF. The CDR3 DNA sequence: TGCGCCAGCAGCCCATTTGGGCCGGGGACTAGCACAGATACGCAGTATTTT.

This chain links TRBV7-8 with TRBJ2-5; 7 bases agree with TRBD1. The germline V gene has CDR1 SGHVS and CDR2 FQNEAQ. V lost 1 base and J lost 5; bases outside the gene matches: 4. The CDR3 totals 14 residues. The CDR3 nucleotides are TGTGCCAGCAGCTTAGTTCAGGGGGTCGAGACCCAGTACTTC. The encoded protein is CASSLVQGVETQYF.

The V and J genes are TRBV2 and TRBJ2-2, with TRBD1 matching over 9 bases. Trimming took 6 bases from V and 7 from J; bases not matched to a gene: 9. The CDR3 totals 15 residues. Germline CDR1 SNHLY, CDR2 FYNNEI. The CDR3: CASRTDRGRGGELFF. The CDR3 DNA sequence: TGTGCCAGCAGGACGGACAGGGGTAGAGGCGGGGAGCTGTTTTTT. Full variable domain (rest looked up from reference TRBV2 and TRBJ2-2): EPEVTQTPSHQVTQMGQEVILRCVPISNHLYFYWYRQILGQKVEFLVSFYNNEISEKSEIFDDQFSVERPDGSNFTLKIRSTKLEDSAMYFCASRTDRGRGGELFFGEGSRLTVL.

This chain joins TRBV2 and TRBJ2-2; TRBD1 aligns across 8 bases. The CDR3 has 15 residues. The germline V gene encodes CDR1 SNHLY and CDR2 FYNNEI. The J segment lost 0 bases and the V segment lost 6 bases, leaving 3 bases of the junction unmatched. CDR3 coding DNA: TGTGCCAGCAGAGCGGACAGGGCGAACACCGGGGAGCTGTTTTTT. Translated: CASRADRANTGELFF.

The rearrangement joins TRBV9 to TRBJ2-2, with 7 positions matching TRBD2. This CDR3 has 16 amino acids. In germline, CDR1 is SGDLS, CDR2 YYNGEE. V was clipped by 0 bases and J by 3 bases; unmatched bases: 5. The CDR3 sequence is CASSVDRGGYTGELFF. The CDR3 DNA is TGTGCCAGCAGCGTAGATCGCGGGGGTTACACCGGGGAGCTGTTTTTT.

The chain uses TRBV15 and TRBJ2-3, with D perhaps matching TRBD1 (6 bases). The V and J ends lost 4 bases and 2 bases respectively, with 16 bases between them. CDR1 is LNHNV and CDR2 is YYDKDF in the germline V gene (reference sequence). The length of the CDR3 is 16 residues. This CDR3 is CATSKLGATHTDTQYF. The CDR3 nucleotides are TGTGCCACCAGCAAGTTGGGGGCAACCCACACAGATACGCAGTATTTT.

This chain joins TRBV6-6 and TRBJ1-4; D call uncertain. In germline, CDR1 is MNHNY, CDR2 SVGAGI (reference sequence). This CDR3 is built from 16 residues. V gave up 0 bases and J gave up 7 bases, with 15 bases separating them. CDR3 protein: CASSYSISGGGEKLFF. CDR3 DNA: TGTGCCAGCAGTTACTCGATTAGCGGAGGAGGTGAAAAACTGTTTTTT.

A single count supports this clone. This chain connects TRBV5-1 to TRBJ2-5, with 9 positions matching TRBD2. The ends lost 4 bases at V and 0 bases at J; junction bases unmatched: 4. Germline assignment: CDR1 SGHRS and CDR2 YFSETQ. CDR3 length: 15 amino acids. For the CDR3, the DNA is TGCGCCAGCAGCCAATTAGCGGGGGACCAAGAGACCCAGTACTTC. Translated, it gives CASSQLAGDQETQYF. Complete variable domain (other parts from reference TRBV5-1 and TRBJ2-5): KAGVTQTPRYLIKTRGQQVTLSCSPISGHRSVSWYQQTPGQGLQFLFEYFSETQRNKGNFPGRFSGRQFSNSRSEMNVSTLELGDSALYLCASSQLAGDQETQYFGPGTRLLVL.

The V and J genes are TRBV6-5 and TRBJ1-2, with 8 nucleotides matching TRBD1. Germline values: CDR1 MNHEY, CDR2 SVGAGI. This CDR3 has 14 residues. The junction had 12 bases not matched to a gene; V was cut back by 7 bases and J by 8 bases. CDR3 coding DNA: TGTGCCAGCAATGCCCAGGGGGCACTTAGGGGCTACACCTTC. It codes for CASNAQGALRGYTF.

The chain recombines TRBV20-1 with TRBJ1-5, with D perhaps matching TRBD1 (6 bases). The CDR3 has 13 residues. From germline, CDR1 is DFQATT and CDR2 SNEGSKA (reference sequence). Trimming removed 3 bases from V and 8 bases from J, with 14 bases in between. CDR3: CSASYREGEPQHF. The DNA for the CDR3 is TGCAGTGCTAGTTACAGGGAAGGGGAGCCCCAGCATTTT.

The chain joins TRBV6-5 to TRBJ2-2; D not resolved. The germline gives CDR1 MNHEY, CDR2 SVGAGI. Between the trimmed V and J ends, which lost 6 bases and 6 bases, there was a span of 11 bases. The CDR3 spans 13 residues. CDR3 sequence reads: CASRPQVSGELFF. The CDR3 DNA reads TGTGCCAGCAGACCCCAGGTATCCGGGGAGCTGTTTTTT.

The chain is built from TRBV24-1 and TRBJ2-1, with 10 bases identical to TRBD2. This CDR3 contains 14 residues. The trim removed 6 bases at V and 6 bases at J, leaving 4 bases unmatched. Germline lookup yields CDR1 KGHDR and CDR2 SFDVKD. CDR3 sequence reads: CATSTGTSVNEQFF. CDR3 DNA sequence: TGTGCCACCAGTACCGGGACTAGCGTCAATGAGCAGTTCTTC.

The chain uses TRBV5-1 and TRBJ2-5; TRBD1 agrees at 10 bases. V trimming: 1 base; J trimming: 1 base; junction bases outside the gene matches: 7. The germline V gene encodes CDR1 SGHRS and CDR2 YFSETQ. The CDR3 covers 17 residues. The CDR3 DNA is TGCGCCAGCAGCTTGAGGCTTAGACAGGGGGCCCAAGAGACCCAGTACTTC. It specifies CASSLRLRQGAQETQYF.